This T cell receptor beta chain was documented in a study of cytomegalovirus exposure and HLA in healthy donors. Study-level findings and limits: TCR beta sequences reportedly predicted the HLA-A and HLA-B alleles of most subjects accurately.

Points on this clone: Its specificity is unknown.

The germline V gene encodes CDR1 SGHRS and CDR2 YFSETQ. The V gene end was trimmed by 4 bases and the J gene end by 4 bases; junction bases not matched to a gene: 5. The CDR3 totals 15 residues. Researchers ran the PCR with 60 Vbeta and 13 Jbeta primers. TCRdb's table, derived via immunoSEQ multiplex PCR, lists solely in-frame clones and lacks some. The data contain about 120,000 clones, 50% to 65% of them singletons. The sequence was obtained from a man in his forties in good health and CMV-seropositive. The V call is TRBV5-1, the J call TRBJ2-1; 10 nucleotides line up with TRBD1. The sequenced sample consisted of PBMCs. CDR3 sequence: CASSVGQGFYNEQFF. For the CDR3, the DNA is TGCGCCAGCAGCGTGGGACAGGGGTTTTACAATGAGCAGTTCTTC.